The TCR beta chain under discussion was sequenced for a study of identical twins. This clonotype was detected a few times. Its antigen is undetermined. cDNA molecules carried unique molecular identifiers, and template switching added a universal primer site. TCRdb called the 5' RACE reads again in MiXCR, with one record for every CDR3 protein. The sample holds some 630,000 distinct CDR3 sequences, 7.1% seen once. The CDR3 runs 16 residues. Per germline, CDR1 MNHEY and CDR2 SMNVEV (reference sequence). V was pared by 5 bases and J by 0 bases, with 15 bases between. Study-level results: High-abundance cord blood beta clonotypes had fewer insertions; memory repertoires showed none.

These data were also filed under a second study, of yellow fever vaccine responses in identical twins. As reported in that work: Twins' vaccine T cell responses reportedly seemed partly convergent and partly personalized.

Sequencing was performed on PBMCs. The rearrangement joins TRBV27 to TRBJ2-3; perhaps TRBD1 as D (5 bases). This TCR came from a young woman in good health. The CDR3 loop reads CASSVTGFSSTDTQYF. The DNA for the CDR3 is TGTGCCAGCAGTGTAACAGGTTTCTCTAGCACAGATACGCAGTATTTT.